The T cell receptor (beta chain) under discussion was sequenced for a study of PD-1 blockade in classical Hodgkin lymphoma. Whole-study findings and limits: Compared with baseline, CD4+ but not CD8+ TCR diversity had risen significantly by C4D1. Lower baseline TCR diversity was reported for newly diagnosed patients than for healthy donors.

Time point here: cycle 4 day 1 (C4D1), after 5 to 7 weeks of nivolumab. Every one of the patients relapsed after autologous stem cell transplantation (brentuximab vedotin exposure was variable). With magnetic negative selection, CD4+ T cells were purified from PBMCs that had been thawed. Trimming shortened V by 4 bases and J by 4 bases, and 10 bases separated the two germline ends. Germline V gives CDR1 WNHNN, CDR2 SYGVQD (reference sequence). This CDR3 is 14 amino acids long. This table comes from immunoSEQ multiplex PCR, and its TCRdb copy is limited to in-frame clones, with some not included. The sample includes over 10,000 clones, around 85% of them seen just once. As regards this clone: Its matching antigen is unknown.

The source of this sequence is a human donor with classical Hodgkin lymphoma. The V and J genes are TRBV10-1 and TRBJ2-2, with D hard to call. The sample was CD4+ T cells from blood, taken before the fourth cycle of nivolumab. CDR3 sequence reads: CASSVQPVTGELFF. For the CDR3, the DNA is TGCGCCAGCAGTGTCCAGCCTGTCACCGGGGAGCTGTTTTTT.